This T cell receptor beta chain was profiled in a study of monozygotic twins with inflammatory bowel disease (dated by TCRdb to between 2018 and 2020). A note on the overall study: The complete study included some 28 monozygotic twin pairs: 19 IBD-discordant Danish pairs and nine German pairs, of which four were IBD-concordant and five were IBD-discordant. Each individual had, on average, about 151 000 unique TCRalpha sequences and 181 000 unique TCRbeta sequences available for analysis. Within discordant pairs, disease-associated traits were sought mainly by comparing IBD patients with their genetically identical healthy co-twins.

A roughly 2.5 ml peripheral blood sample was drawn into PAXgene tubes per donor and stored at -80°C. Without any T cell sorting, total RNA was extracted from whole blood using the PAXgene blood miRNA kit on an automated QIAcube. Peripheral blood from monozygotic twin pairs who were concordant or discordant for inflammatory bowel disease underwent deep TCRalpha and TCRbeta repertoire profiling using unique molecular barcoding. Smoking habits were recorded for all twin pairs, and each individual was classified as a current, former or never smoker. About this clonotype: This receptor's antigen is unknown.

The library was obtained by 5' RACE. For each TCR library, 3,500 to 4,500 ng of total RNA was used. For each sample, cDNA synthesis with SMARTScribe reverse transcriptase was split into eight separate reactions. During cDNA synthesis, unique molecular identifiers containing a 6-nucleotide sample barcode were introduced by template switching. TCRalpha and TCRbeta cDNA was amplified in two nested PCRs of approximately 16 and 10 cycles, and bead purification was carried out after each PCR. Before amplification, the cDNA was treated with uracil DNA-glycosylase and purified using the QIAquick PCR purification kit. The second PCR was the step at which Illumina TruSeq-compatible adapters and sample-specific barcodes were added. TapeStation and Qubit were used to check library quality and concentration, and 5 ng of each library went into the pool. The pooled libraries were sequenced with 2 x 100 bp reads and custom sequencing primers on an Illumina HiSeq2500 single-index Rapid Run. The original pipeline was this. MiGEC version 1.2.6 was used for UMI-based consensus assembly, which corrected PCR and sequencing errors. V(D)J alignment, clonotype assembly and CDR3 extraction were performed with MiXCR version 2.1.1. To normalise gene usage, clonotype sharing and MAIT/NKT TCR abundance, the top 1000, 10 000 and 20 000 clonotypes in each sample were analysed. Diversity was computed as the inverse Simpson index with the vegan R package after downsampling to 27 000 UMIs. Paired Mann-Whitney U tests on discordant twin pairs were used, with Benjamini-Hochberg multiple-testing correction. TCRdb reprocessed the public reads and reports one entry per CDR3 protein sequence, without DNA. TCRdb assigned the V and J calls; the authors' analysis was not used. In this sample's table one finds around 400,000 distinct CDR3 sequences. 2% to 2.5% of the sample is in the top ten clones.

Study-wide findings and limitations: Different T cell subtypes could not be distinguished in the analysis. No difference in repertoire similarity was observed between concordant and discordant twins, possibly owing to limited statistical power. Compared with healthy twins, IBD patients had fewer clonotypes in common with other individuals, a difference most pronounced in patients showing signs of disease activity. IBD patients had lower TCRbeta repertoire diversity, measured by the inverse Simpson index, than their healthy co-twins. The results gave no support for a single strong signal or clonotype linked to IBD. Differing immunosuppressive treatments among patients may have added background noise and inter-individual variability to the repertoires.

Via the germline V gene, CDR1 is SGHRS and CDR2 YFSETQ. Its CDR3 holds 13 amino acids, cysteine through phenylalanine. No DNA was logged. The sequenced sample was blood. The sequence was obtained from a human donor with ulcerative colitis or Crohn's disease, or a healthy co-twin of an affected twin (not recorded which). The sequence is built from TRBV5-1 and TRBJ2-7. The CDR3 region: CASSSQAPYEQYF. With the rest looked up from the reference TRBV5-1 and TRBJ2-7 genes rather than sequenced, the full variable domain is KAGVTQTPRYLIKTRGQQVTLSCSPISGHRSVSWYQQTPGQGLQFLFEYFSETQRNKGNFPGRFSGRQFSNSRSEMNVSTLELGDSALYLCASSSQAPYEQYFGPGTRLTVT.